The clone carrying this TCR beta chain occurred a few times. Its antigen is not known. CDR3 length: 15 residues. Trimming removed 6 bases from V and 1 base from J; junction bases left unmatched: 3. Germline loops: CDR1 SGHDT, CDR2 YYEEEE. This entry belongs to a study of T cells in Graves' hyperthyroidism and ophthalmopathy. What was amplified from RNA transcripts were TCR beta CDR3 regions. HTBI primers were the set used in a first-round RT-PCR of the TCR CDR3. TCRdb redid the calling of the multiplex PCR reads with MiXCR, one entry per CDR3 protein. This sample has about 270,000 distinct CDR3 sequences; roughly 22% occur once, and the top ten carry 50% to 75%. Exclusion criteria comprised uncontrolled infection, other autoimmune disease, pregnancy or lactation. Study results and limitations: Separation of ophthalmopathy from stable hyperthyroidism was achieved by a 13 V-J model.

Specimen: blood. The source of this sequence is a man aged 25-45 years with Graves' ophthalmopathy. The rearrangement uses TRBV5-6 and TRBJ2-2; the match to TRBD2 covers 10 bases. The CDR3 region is CASIRTSGNTGELFF. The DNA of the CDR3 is TGTGCCAGCATCAGGACTAGCGGGAACACCGGGGAGCTGTTTTTT. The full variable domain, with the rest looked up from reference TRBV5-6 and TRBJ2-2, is DAGVTQSPTHLIKTRGQQVTLRCSPKSGHDTVSWYQQALGQGPQFIFQYYEEEERQRGNFPDRFSGHQFPNYSSELNVNALLLGDSALYLCASIRTSGNTGELFFGEGSRLTVL.